This TCR beta chain was recorded in a study of CD8+ T cells in alopecia areata. Study-wide points: Tissue-resident alphabeta T cells belonging to normal skin likewise get sequenced within scalp specimens. Lesional tissue from the scalp (especially in alopecia totalis/universalis) showed higher clonality than normal scalp.

About this clone: Antigen specificity is unknown.

PBMC-derived CD4+ and CD8+ T cells were sorted. Germline V gene sequence: CDR1 SGHVS, CDR2 FQNEAQ. CDR3 size: 15 residues. Trimming took 5 bases from V and 5 from J, leaving 18 bases between them. The sequencing template was cDNA reverse transcribed from extracted RNA. The assay was immunoSEQ multiplex PCR, and TCRdb's table has in-frame clones only and misses some. The sample carries about 140,000 clones, 55% recorded once. What was sequenced was CD4+ T cells sorted from blood. This chain uses TRBV7-8 with TRBJ2-5; a weak D match, TRBD1 (6 bases). The receptor comes from a human donor in good health. The CDR3 coding sequence is TGTGCCAGCAGCATCGTCGCAACAGGGTGGGAGACCCAGTACTTC. This sequence encodes CASSIVATGWETQYF.